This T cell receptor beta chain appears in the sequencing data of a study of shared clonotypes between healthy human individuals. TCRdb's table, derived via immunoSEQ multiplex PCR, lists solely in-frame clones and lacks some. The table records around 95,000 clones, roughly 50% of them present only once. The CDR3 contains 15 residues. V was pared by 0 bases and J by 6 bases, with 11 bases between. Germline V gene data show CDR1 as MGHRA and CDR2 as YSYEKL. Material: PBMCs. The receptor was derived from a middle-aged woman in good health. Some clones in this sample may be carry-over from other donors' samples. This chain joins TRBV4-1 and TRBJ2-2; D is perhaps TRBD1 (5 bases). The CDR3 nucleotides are TGCGCCAGCAGCCAAGAACCAGGGTACCCCGGGGAGCTGTTTTTT. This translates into CASSQEPGYPGELFF.